This T cell receptor beta chain comes out of a study of T cell repertoires in cytomegalovirus infection. Overall study: Both a matching HLA type and CMV infection were indicated by public TCR beta signatures.

TCRdb passed the reads through MiXCR, listing each CDR3 protein once. The sample includes about 460,000 distinct CDR3 sequences, around 11% of them seen just once. The CDR3 has 14 residues. Study findings and constraints: Identification of carriers of CMV plus the relevant HLA was achieved through cumulative public TCR beta family frequency.

This clonotype has just a few counts. Its cognate antigen is unknown. One end of the junction varies from germline; a read error may be responsible. Sequencing was carried out using PBMCs. This sequence joins TRBV12-3 or TRBV12-4 and TRBJ2-5, with no clear D. This TCR came from a human donor in good health (CMV status not recorded). Some clones in this sample may be carry-over from other donors' samples. The DNA of the CDR3 is TGTGCCAGCAGCCAGCCAGTCACAAGAGAGGCCCAGTACTTC. As protein: CASSQPVTREAQYF.